The rows below give T cell receptor beta chains drawn from one sample of a study of cytomegalovirus exposure and HLA in healthy donors. TCRdb keeps only in-frame clones here, not all; method: immunoSEQ multiplex PCR. The repertoire consists of fewer than 350,000 clones, with around nine tenths occurring once and the leading ten covering less than 2.5%. Sequencing used PBMCs. These TCRs come from a woman in her late teens or twenties in good health and CMV-seronegative. The CDR3 runs from the conserved cysteine through the conserved F or W. D genes are given only for firm matches. Clone size appears in some rows only: once, few, many, or a class for an expanded clone.

d_call,clone_size,v_call,j_call,cdr3_nt,cdr3_aa
TRBD2,.,TRBV9,TRBJ2-1,TGTGCCAGCACCCGCGGGGGGAATGAGCAGTTCTTC,CASTRGGNEQFF
.,.,TRBV5-1,TRBJ1-6,TGCGCCAGCAGCTTGGAGCAGGGTGGAAATTCACCCCTCCACTTT,CASSLEQGGNSPLHF
.,.,TRBV7-2,TRBJ1-2,TGTGCCAGCAGCTTACTCGGAGTAGGGAGGGGTGGCTACACCTTC,CASSLLGVGRGGYTF
.,.,TRBV30,TRBJ1-6,TGTGCCTGGAGTCGGGTAGTGGGTTATAATTCCCCCCTCCACTTT,CAWSRVVGYNSPLHF
TRBD1,.,TRBV18,TRBJ1-4,TGTGCCAGCTCACCATTAGCGGGAGACAGGGGAGGTGAAAAACTGTTTTTT,CASSPLAGDRGGEKLFF
TRBD1,.,TRBV2,TRBJ2-5,TGTGCCAGCAGAAAAACCCGACAGGGGCCCCAAGAGACCCAGTACTTC,CASRKTRQGPQETQYF
TRBD1,.,TRBV7-9,TRBJ2-1,TGTGCCAGCAGCGGGACAGCCGTTGGGTACAATGAGCAGTTCTTC,CASSGTAVGYNEQFF
.,.,TRBV5-4,TRBJ1-2,TGCGCCAGCAGCCTATCCGGGACATCTTATGGCTACACCTTC,CASSLSGTSYGYTF
.,.,TRBV9,TRBJ1-2,TGTGCCAGCAGCGTTACCGAGTTCAGGGGTGGCTACACCTTC,CASSVTEFRGGYTF
.,.,TRBV27,TRBJ2-3,TGTGCCAGCTCAACCACCGGGACAACAGGCCATACGCAGTATTTT,CASSTTGTTGHTQYF
TRBD2,.,TRBV2,TRBJ2-7,TGTGCCAGCAGTGGGGGACTAGCGGGTGTGCTCTACGAGCAGTACTTC,CASSGGLAGVLYEQYF
.,once,TRBV5-1,TRBJ1-3,TGCGCCAGCAGCTTCGGGGTTGGTGGAAACACCATATATTTT,CASSFGVGGNTIYF
.,.,TRBV9,TRBJ1-4,TGTGCCAGCAGCGTAGATACAAATGAAAAACTGTTTTTT,CASSVDTNEKLFF
TRBD1,.,TRBV10-3,TRBJ2-7,TGTGCCATCAGTGAGCCCGCCGGGACAGGGTATTCCGGGGAGCAGTACTTC,CAISEPAGTGYSGEQYF
TRBD1,.,TRBV10-2,TRBJ1-5,TGCGCCAGCAGCGAACAGGGGGGCAATCAGCCCCAGCATTTT,CASSEQGGNQPQHF
TRBD1,.,TRBV5-1,TRBJ1-1,TGCGCCAGCAGCTGGAGACAGGGGGCAGTGGGGACTGAAGCTTTCTTT,CASSWRQGAVGTEAFF
.,.,TRBV5-1,TRBJ2-7,TGCGCCAGCAGCACTAGCTCTCCCTACGAGCAGTACTTC,CASSTSSPYEQYF
.,.,TRBV7-3,TRBJ2-3,TGTGCCAGCAGCTTGGGGGGTTACACAGATACGCAGTATTTT,CASSLGGYTDTQYF
.,.,TRBV6-5,TRBJ1-2,TGTGCCAGCAGGCGGGCCTTCGTACATGGCTACACCTTC,CASRRAFVHGYTF
.,.,TRBV6-1,TRBJ2-2,TGTGCCAGCAGTGTCAGGGGTACCGGGGAGCTGTTTTTT,CASSVRGTGELFF
TRBD1,.,TRBV2,TRBJ2-1,TGTGCCAGCAGTCGGACAGGTCAGGCCTACAATGAGCAGTTCTTC,CASSRTGQAYNEQFF
.,once,TRBV20-1,TRBJ1-1,TGCAGTGCTACGGGGGGCTGGGGAGCTTTCTTT,CSATGGWGAFF
.,.,TRBV5-1,TRBJ2-7,TGCGCCAGCAGCTTGGCGTCTTTGGACATAGCCTACGAGCAGTACTTC,CASSLASLDIAYEQYF
TRBD1,.,TRBV6-5,TRBJ2-7,TGTGCCAGCAGACCTCCCGGGACAGGGTCCGACGAGCAGTACTTC,CASRPPGTGSDEQYF
.,once,TRBV27,TRBJ2-4,TGTGCCAGCAGTTCGCAGGGGGCCAAAAACATTCAGTACTTC,CASSSQGAKNIQYF
TRBD1,.,TRBV9,TRBJ1-3,TGTGCCAGCAGCGTAGGCGGCAGGGGGCCTGGAAACACCATATATTTT,CASSVGGRGPGNTIYF
TRBD1,once,TRBV19,TRBJ1-5,TGTGCCAGTAGTCTTTCCCGGGACAGAAGCAATCAACCCCAGCATTTT,CASSLSRDRSNQPQHF
.,.,TRBV27,TRBJ1-4,TGTGCCAGCCGATCCCTCGGGGGGGAGGGGGGAAAACTGTTTTTT,CASRSLGGEGGKLFF
TRBD1,.,TRBV30,TRBJ2-7,TGTGCCTGGTCTCGGGACAGTGTTGTCGGCGAGCAGTACTTC,CAWSRDSVVGEQYF
.,.,TRBV19,TRBJ2-5,TGTGCCAGTAGTATACGAGAGACCCAGTACTTC,CASSIRETQYF
.,.,TRBV6-1,TRBJ2-5,TGTGCCAGCAGCGCCGGGGGACTGGGCCAAGAGACCCAGTACTTC,CASSAGGLGQETQYF
.,few,TRBV2,TRBJ2-7,TGTGCCAGCTATGGCGGGGCCTACGAGCAGTACTTC,CASYGGAYEQYF
.,.,TRBV9,TRBJ2-3,TGTGCCAGCAGGGGCGGGGCTAACGCAGATACGCAGTATTTT,CASRGGANADTQYF
TRBD2,.,TRBV5-6,TRBJ2-5,TGTGCCAGCAGCCCAGGACTAGCGGGGGACTCTCAAGAGACCCAGTACTTC,CASSPGLAGDSQETQYF
TRBD1,.,TRBV10-3,TRBJ1-2,TGTGCCACGTCGGACAGGAAAGACTGTGGCTACACCTTC,CATSDRKDCGYTF